These T cell receptor beta chains were read from a single sample in a study of human T cells and chemical hapten exposure. TCRdb passed the RACE reads through MiXCR, listing each CDR3 protein once. The table lists approximately 320,000 distinct CDR3 sequences, 5.5% of them singletons. Sequencing was performed on whole blood, taken in connection with sensitization to the hapten diphenylcyclopropenone (DPC). These receptors all stem from a young woman with alopecia areata. Some clones in this sample may be carry-over from other donors' samples. CDR3s include the opening cysteine and the closing phenylalanine or tryptophan. A D gene is named only where the DNA matches it firmly. Part of the rows lack a size; the others show once, few, many or a class for expanded clones.

j_gene,v_gene,len,abundance,d_gene,CDR3aa,CDR3nt
TRBJ2-7,TRBV6-2/TRBV6-3,16,few,TRBD2,CASSQKVGGYAYEQYF,TGTGCCAGCAGTCAGAAAGTCGGGGGGTACGCCTACGAGCAGTACTTC
TRBJ1-1,TRBV20-1,13,few,NA,CSARAGLITEAFF,TGCAGTGCTAGGGCAGGGCTGATTACTGAAGCTTTCTTT
TRBJ1-2,TRBV12-3/TRBV12-4,15,NA,NA,CASSFGQQGWSGYTF,TGTGCCAGCAGTTTTGGACAGCAGGGTTGGTCCGGCTACACCTTC
TRBJ2-3,TRBV7-3,14,many,NA,CASSPDGGTDTQYF,TGTGCCAGCAGCCCCGACGGCGGGACAGATACGCAGTATTTT
TRBJ2-2,TRBV27,19,few,NA,CASSLYYGTDNPNTGELFF,TGTGCCAGCAGTTTATACTACGGGACCGACAATCCGAACACCGGGGAGCTGTTTTTT
TRBJ2-5,TRBV10-3,14,NA,TRBD2,CAIKAGLAEETQYF,TGTGCCATCAAGGCGGGACTAGCGGAAGAGACCCAGTACTTC
TRBJ1-5,TRBV6-5,17,few,NA,CASSKTGSKWSNQPQHF,TGTGCCAGCAGTAAAACAGGGTCCAAGTGGAGCAATCAGCCCCAGCATTTT
TRBJ2-5,TRBV20-1,15,many,TRBD2,CSARLAGVYGETQYF,TGCAGTGCTAGACTAGCGGGGGTGTATGGGGAGACCCAGTACTTC
TRBJ1-5,TRBV15,15,many,NA,CATSGEWTGNQPQHF,TGTGCCACCAGCGGGGAGTGGACTGGCAATCAGCCCCAGCATTTT
TRBJ1-2,TRBV5-1,16,few,TRBD1,CASSLGTAPTSYGYTF,TGCGCCAGCAGCCTAGGGACAGCCCCAACTTCCTATGGCTACACCTTC
TRBJ2-5,TRBV7-2,15,few,NA,CASSALTDPQETQYF,TGTGCCAGCAGCGCCTTGACAGACCCTCAAGAGACCCAGTACTTC
TRBJ2-1,TRBV5-6,16,few,NA,CASSLEVVSSYNEQFF,TGTGCCAGCAGCTTGGAGGTGGTAAGCTCCTACAATGAGCAGTTCTTC
TRBJ2-2,TRBV5-8,17,NA,TRBD2,CASSLDVGGSTTGELFF,TGTGCCAGCAGCTTGGATGTGGGGGGGTCGACCACCGGGGAGCTGTTTTTT
TRBJ1-1,TRBV12-3/TRBV12-4,14,many,NA,CASRSGVIGTEAFF,TGTGCCAGCAGGTCAGGGGTGATTGGGACTGAAGCTTTCTTT
TRBJ2-2,TRBV7-2,17,few,TRBD2,CASGLAGGWPNTGELFF,TGTGCCAGTGGACTAGCGGGGGGTTGGCCGAACACCGGGGAGCTGTTTTTT
TRBJ2-7,TRBV5-6,13,NA,NA,CASSPRLLYEQYF,TGTGCCAGCAGCCCACGTCTTTTATACGAGCAGTACTTC
TRBJ2-6,TRBV28,16,NA,TRBD2,CASSLVSGVGANVLTF,TGTGCCAGCAGTTTAGTTAGCGGGGTTGGGGCCAACGTCCTGACTTTC
TRBJ2-7,TRBV4-3,13,many,NA,CASSQEPEGEQYF,TGCGCCAGCAGCCAAGAACCGGAGGGCGAGCAGTACTTC
TRBJ1-1,TRBV7-2,15,few,TRBD1,CASTYTGTANTEAFF,TGTGCCAGCACCTACACCGGGACAGCGAACACTGAAGCTTTCTTT
TRBJ1-1,TRBV2,17,NA,NA,CASSGSLEVGGNTEAFF,TGTGCCAGCAGTGGCTCCCTCGAAGTAGGGGGAAACACTGAAGCTTTCTTT
TRBJ2-3,TRBV7-2,13,few,TRBD1,CASQQGQGDTQYF,TGTGCCAGCCAACAGGGGCAGGGAGATACGCAGTATTTT